Shown below are 3 T cell receptor beta chains from a single sample sequenced in a study of cytomegalovirus exposure and HLA in healthy donors. The PCR employed 60 Vbeta primers together with 13 Jbeta primers. Generated by immunoSEQ multiplex PCR, the TCRdb table keeps only in-frame clones and is missing some. The sample consists of about 50,000 clones, around 80% of them appearing once. The specimen sequenced was PBMCs. The receptors were sampled from a man aged 25-45 years in good health and CMV-seropositive.

This clone appeared a single time. The chain couples TRBV5-6 to TRBJ1-2, with 9 positions matching TRBD1. The germline gives CDR1 SGHDT, CDR2 YYEEEE. The length of the CDR3 is 16 residues. Germline trimming cut 3 bases from V and 3 bases from J; bases unmatched to any gene: 9. In nucleotides, the CDR3 is TGTGCCAGCAGCTGGGGGGACAGGGATGACGACTATGGCTACACCTTC. This codes for CASSWGDRDDDYGYTF. Supplemented by reference TRBV5-6 and TRBJ1-2, the full variable domain reads DAGVTQSPTHLIKTRGQQVTLRCSPKSGHDTVSWYQQALGQGPQFIFQYYEEEERQRGNFPDRFSGHQFPNYSSELNVNALLLGDSALYLCASSWGDRDDDYGYTFGSGTRLTVV.

The genes are TRBV11-2 and TRBJ2-5; the D gene is possibly TRBD2 (6 bases). Trimming cost V 6 bases and J 7 bases, with 9 bases left between them. Germline lookup yields CDR1 SGHAT and CDR2 FQNNGV. The CDR3 covers 11 residues. CDR3 DNA: TGTGCCAGCAGAGTGGAGGGGACCCAGTACTTC. Its translation: CASRVEGTQYF.

The genes are TRBV5-1 and TRBJ2-7; 12 bases match TRBD2. Per germline, CDR1 SGHRS and CDR2 YFSETQ. The CDR3 length is 14 residues. Germline trimming cut 4 bases from V and 5 bases from J; bases unmatched to any gene: 4. The CDR3, as DNA: TGCGCCAGCAGCGGAGGGACTAGCGGGCACGAGCAGTACTTC. It translates to CASSGGTSGHEQYF.